This T cell receptor (beta chain) was identified during a study of cytomegalovirus exposure and HLA in healthy donors. Study results and limitations: Relative to the approximately 680-donor mean, N-insertions were reportedly fewer in an Asian-associated ancestry cluster in a later analysis. The dataset shows that most TCR sequences were rare, while some public TCRs occurred in many donors.

PCR used 60 Vbeta primers and 13 Jbeta primers. This table comes from immunoSEQ multiplex PCR, and its TCRdb copy is limited to in-frame clones, with some not included. The sample contains a few hundred thousand clones, about 83% of which appear only once. V was pared by 5 bases and J by 4 bases, with 15 bases between. This CDR3 has 15 residues. Per germline, CDR1 MNHEY and CDR2 SVGAGI. A remark on this clone: The antigen remains unidentified.

Sequencing was performed on PBMCs. This chain joins TRBV6-5 and TRBJ1-3; no clear D gene. This clonotype originated in a woman aged 40-49 years in good health and CMV-seropositive. CDR3 coding DNA: TGTGCCAGCAGTCCCCTTGGTACTCAAGGAAACACCATATATTTT. Its protein is CASSPLGTQGNTIYF.